One sample yielded the 24 T cell receptor beta chains listed below, sequenced in a study of T cell responses to AZD1222 COVID-19 vaccine (dated by TCRdb to the early 2020s). The time point label, read with the paper, signifies: baseline before first vaccination. Library preparation was by the immunoSEQ multiplex PCR assay. TCRdb re-hosts the immuneACCESS table, in-frame sequences only. Its copies lack some clones; in the studies checked, an unresolved V gene accounts for under half of them, and the cause for the rest is not known. Counted in this sample were 75,000 to 100,000 clones; roughly nine tenths of them appeared once. The ten largest clones take up under 30% of the sample. The starting material was peripheral blood, obtained on day 0 of AZD1222 vaccination. The receptor set was obtained from an adult in good health.

The chain couples TRBV11-3 to TRBJ2-1; no reliable D call. V dropped 0 bases and J dropped 7 bases, with 7 bases sitting between them. The CDR3 has 13 residues. The germline V gene encodes CDR1 SGHNT and CDR2 YENEEA. The chain's CDR3 is CASSLDQANEQFF. CDR3 coding DNA: TGTGCCAGCAGCTTAGATCAGGCGAATGAGCAGTTCTTC.

This rearrangement joins TRBV11-2 to TRBJ2-1; 13 positions match TRBD2. V dropped 1 base and J dropped 5; count of bases not matched to a gene: 5. Germline loops: CDR1 SGHAT, CDR2 FQNNGV. The CDR3 consists of 17 residues. CDR3 in amino acids: CASSLGFGLAGDNEQFF. DNA for the CDR3: TGTGCCAGCAGCTTAGGGTTTGGACTAGCGGGGGACAATGAGCAGTTCTTC.

This clone was found a few times. The junction does not match germline at one end; this may be a read error. This chain connects TRBV7-9 to TRBJ2-7; 8 nucleotides agree with TRBD2. CDR1 SEHNR and CDR2 FQNEAQ come from the germline V gene (reference sequence). CDR3 length equals 17 residues. The CDR3 nucleotides are TGTGCCAGCACCTTAGGTGGGGGGCGGGAGGACCCCTACGAGCAGTACTTC. Protein sequence: CASTLGGGREDPYEQYF.

The CDR3 region is CASSQGGAYGYTF. As DNA, the CDR3 is TGTGCCAGCAGCCAGGGCGGGGCCTATGGCTACACCTTC. V gene TRBV7-2 combines with J gene TRBJ1-2, with D maybe TRBD1 (5 bases). The CDR3 length is 13 residues. The V gene lost 5 bases and the J gene lost 4 bases, with 11 bases spanning the gap. CDR1 is SGHTA and CDR2 is FQGNSA in the germline V gene. Based on the CDR3 plus reference TRBV7-2 and TRBJ1-2, the full variable domain is GAGVSQSPSNKVTEKGKDVELRCDPISGHTALYWYRQSLGQGLEFLIYFQGNSAPDKSGLPSDRFSAERTGGSVSTLTIQRTQQEDSAVYLCASSQGGAYGYTFGSGTRLTVV.

The chain is built from TRBV4-2 and TRBJ2-2; TRBD1 aligns across 8 bases. From germline, CDR1 is LGHNA and CDR2 YNFKEQ. V lost 0 bases to trimming and J lost 0 bases; unmatched junction nucleotides: 3. The CDR3 is made up of 17 amino acids. The CDR3: CASSQEGGQANTGELFF. In DNA, the CDR3 is TGTGCCAGCAGCCAAGAGGGGGGACAGGCGAACACCGGGGAGCTGTTTTTT.

V and J are TRBV28 and TRBJ2-7; TRBD1 matches at 7 bases. The length of the CDR3 is 11 residues. The ends lost 4 bases at V and 11 bases at J; junction bases unmatched: 5. In germline, CDR1 is MDHEN, CDR2 SYDVKM. The CDR3 loop is CASSSNRGKYF. The CDR3 DNA reads TGTGCCAGCAGTTCTAACAGGGGCAAGTACTTC. The full variable domain, completed using reference TRBV28 and TRBJ2-7, is DVKVTQSSRYLVKRTGEKVFLECVQDMDHENMFWYRQDPGLGLRLIYFSYDVKMKEKGDIPEGYSVSREKKERFSLILESASTNQTSMYLCASSSNRGKYFGPGTRLTVT.

The chain combines TRBV7-8 with TRBJ2-2; 9 nucleotides line up with TRBD2. Germline V gene sequence: CDR1 SGHVS, CDR2 FQNEAQ. This CDR3 comprises 16 residues. J gave up 3 bases and V 3 bases, and 5 bases lay outside the gene matches. The CDR3 spells CASSFPRGRDTGELFF. The CDR3 coding sequence is TGTGCCAGCAGCTTTCCTCGCGGGAGGGACACCGGGGAGCTGTTTTTT.

V is TRBV7-9 and J is TRBJ1-1, with 8 bases that match TRBD1. Germline V gene sequence: CDR1 SEHNR, CDR2 FQNEAQ (reference sequence). There are 14 residues in the CDR3. The junction had 6 bases not matched to a gene; V was cut back by 5 bases and J by 4 bases. The CDR3 region has the DNA TGTGCCAGCAGCCCCCCAGGGGGCATCACTGAAGCTTTCTTT. This gives the protein CASSPPGGITEAFF. Full variable domain (rest looked up from reference TRBV7-9 and TRBJ1-1): DTGVSQNPRHKITKRGQNVTFRCDPISEHNRLYWYRQTLGQGPEFLTYFQNEAQLEKSRLLSDRFSAERPKGSFSTLEIQRTEQGDSAMYLCASSPPGGITEAFFGQGTRLTVV.

The rearrangement links TRBV19 to TRBJ2-7; the D is unclear. Germline V gene data show CDR1 as LNHDA and CDR2 as SQIVND (reference sequence). Between the trimmed V and J ends, which lost 5 bases and 3 bases, there was a span of 5 bases. The CDR3 runs to 11 residues. Here the CDR3 reads CASSWGYEQYF. The CDR3 DNA reads TGTGCCAGTAGTTGGGGCTACGAGCAGTACTTC. The variable domain in full, completed from reference TRBV19 and TRBJ2-7, reads DGGITQSPKYLFRKEGQNVTLSCEQNLNHDAMYWYRQDPGQGLRLIYYSQIVNDFQKGDIAEGYSVSREKKESFPLTVTSAQKNPTAFYLCASSWGYEQYFGPGTRLTVT.

The chain combines TRBV6-2 or TRBV6-3 with TRBJ1-1, with D tentatively TRBD1 (6 bases). Germline lookup yields CDR1 MNHEY and CDR2 SVGEGT. V was shortened by 4 bases and J by 0 bases, with 15 bases between the two germline ends. The CDR3 loop spans 16 amino acids. The CDR3 DNA reads TGTGCCAGCAGTTCGGACAGCCAGCTCATGAACACTGAAGCTTTCTTT. Translating it yields CASSSDSQLMNTEAFF.

The J gene is TRBJ2-6, the V gene TRBV7-9; 10 nucleotides line up with TRBD1. Germline CDR1 and CDR2: SEHNR and FQNEAQ (reference sequence). The CDR3 has 17 residues. With 5 bases clipped from V and 2 bases from J, the junction kept 6 bases outside the gene matches. In DNA form, the CDR3 reads TGTGCCAGCAGCCCCTTGACAGGGGGCGCTGGGGCCAACGTCCTGACTTTC. Encoded protein: CASSPLTGGAGANVLTF.

The chain is built from TRBV27 and TRBJ2-7; TRBD1 matches 7 bases. This CDR3 has 16 residues. The trim removed 5 bases at V and 3 bases at J, leaving 13 bases unmatched. Germline V gene data show CDR1 as MNHEY and CDR2 as SMNVEV (reference sequence). The CDR3 region is CASSKYTSGQVYEQYF. CDR3 sequence (DNA): TGTGCCAGCAGTAAATATACCTCCGGACAGGTCTACGAGCAGTACTTC.

CDR3 protein: CASTRDIMSYEQYF. For the CDR3, the DNA is TGTGCCAGCACCCGGGACATTATGTCCTACGAGCAGTACTTC. The rearrangement uses TRBV9 and TRBJ2-7; perhaps TRBD1 as D (6 bases). Germline V gives CDR1 SGDLS, CDR2 YYNGEE. V was shortened by 6 bases and J by 1 base, with 14 bases between the two germline ends. The CDR3 is 14 residues long.

This clone was seen a few times. This sequence joins TRBV19 and TRBJ1-5; 7 bases align to TRBD1. CDR3 size: 16 residues. Germline values: CDR1 LNHDA, CDR2 SQIVND (reference sequence). V gave up 4 bases and J gave up 3 bases; unmatched junction bases: 9. The CDR3 sequence: CASSTRGGFHNQPQHF. The DNA for the CDR3 is TGTGCCAGTAGTACCAGGGGGGGGTTCCACAATCAGCCCCAGCATTTT. The full variable domain, rest sourced from reference TRBV19 and TRBJ1-5, is DGGITQSPKYLFRKEGQNVTLSCEQNLNHDAMYWYRQDPGQGLRLIYYSQIVNDFQKGDIAEGYSVSREKKESFPLTVTSAQKNPTAFYLCASSTRGGFHNQPQHFGDGTRLSIL.

This rearrangement joins TRBV30 to TRBJ2-4; tentatively, D is TRBD1 (6 bases). Germline-derived CDR1 and CDR2 are GTSNPN and SVGIG (reference sequence). This CDR3 has 12 amino acids. V lost 0 bases and J 7 bases, leaving 7 bases between the germline ends. CDR3 DNA: TGTGCCTGGAGTGTTGGACAGAACATTCAGTACTTC. Translation: CAWSVGQNIQYF.

J is TRBJ1-6 and V is TRBV2; 8 bases align to TRBD1. The CDR3 length is 13 residues. Germline V gene lookup returns CDR1 SNHLY and CDR2 FYNNEI. V shed 10 bases and J 9 bases; nucleotides not matched to a gene: 8. For the CDR3, the DNA is TGTGCCACGCGAACAGGGACAGGTTCACCCCTCCACTTT. Protein sequence: CATRTGTGSPLHF.

The V and J genes are TRBV5-1 and TRBJ1-2; TRBD1 agrees at 10 bases. Germline V lookup: CDR1 SGHRS, CDR2 YFSETQ. Unmatched junction bases numbered 3, after V lost 3 bases and J lost 7 bases. This CDR3 has 13 amino acids. The CDR3 nucleotides are TGCGCCAGCAGCTCGGGACAGGGGCTTGGCTACACCTTC. Protein product: CASSSGQGLGYTF.

This rearrangement joins TRBV5-4 to TRBJ2-7; D may be TRBD1 (6 bases). From germline, CDR1 is SGHNT and CDR2 YYREEE (reference sequence). The V gene lost 0 bases and the J gene lost 4 bases, with 14 bases spanning the gap. The CDR3 is 15 residues long. The CDR3 loop reads CASSLGAGVVYEQYF. The CDR3 coding sequence is TGTGCCAGCAGCTTGGGGGCAGGGGTCGTTTACGAGCAGTACTTC.

This chain connects TRBV7-2 to TRBJ1-4; 8 positions agree with TRBD1. The V and J ends lost 4 bases and 4 bases, in that order; junction bases with no gene match: 5. The germline gives CDR1 SGHTA, CDR2 FQGNSA. The CDR3 consists of 15 residues. The CDR3 protein is CASSSYRGINEKLFF. The CDR3 bases are TGTGCCAGCAGCTCATACAGGGGGATTAATGAAAAACTGTTTTTT.

CDR3 in amino acids: CASSEFPPNTEAFF. In nucleotides, the CDR3 is TGTGCCAGCAGTGAATTTCCGCCGAACACTGAAGCTTTCTTT. The chain employs TRBV25-1 and TRBJ1-1, with unresolved D. CDR3 length: 14 amino acids. Germline CDR1 is MGHDK and CDR2 is SYGVNS. V shed 1 base and J shed 1 base, with 7 bases lying between them.

The chain uses TRBV28 and TRBJ2-1; D is ambiguous. Trimming cost V 4 bases and J 0 bases, with 13 bases left between them. Germline values: CDR1 MDHEN, CDR2 SYDVKM. The CDR3 spans 16 residues. The CDR3 region has the DNA TGTGCCAGCAGTTCCCCAGCGTCGAGCTCCTACAATGAGCAGTTCTTC. This sequence encodes CASSSPASSSYNEQFF.

The V and J genes are TRBV4-1 and TRBJ2-7; TRBD1 matches 11 bases. This CDR3 has 17 residues. Trimming cost V 3 bases and J 2 bases; bases outside gene matches: 9. Looked up from germline, CDR1 is MGHRA and CDR2 is YSYEKL. The CDR3 region is CASSHPRGTGGPYEQYF. For the CDR3, the DNA is TGCGCCAGCAGCCACCCACGCGGGACAGGGGGGCCCTACGAGCAGTACTTC.

This clone was counted a single time. The chain uses TRBV6-5 and TRBJ2-3; 9 positions agree with TRBD1. Germline V gene sequence: CDR1 MNHEY, CDR2 SVGAGI. The CDR3 consists of 14 residues. The ends lost 6 bases at V and 3 bases at J; junction bases unmatched: 4. The CDR3 nucleotides read TGTGCCAGCAGCTCCGGGACAGGGACAGATACGCAGTATTTT. Translation: CASSSGTGTDTQYF.

CDR3 amino acids: CASSLGQDPRQPQHF. The CDR3 nucleotides read TGTGCCAGCAGCTTAGGACAGGACCCTCGTCAGCCCCAGCATTTT. The rearrangement links TRBV7-9 to TRBJ1-5; TRBD1 is a possible D gene (6 bases). This CDR3 is 15 amino acids long. V was clipped by 1 base and J by 6 bases, with 13 bases between them. CDR1 is SEHNR and CDR2 is FQNEAQ in the germline V gene (reference sequence).